The 4 T cell receptor beta chains given below trace back to one sample, sequenced in a study of a mutant IDH1 vaccine in newly diagnosed glioma. Sequenced by immunoSEQ multiplex PCR; TCRdb stores in-frame clones only, minus some. The sample has about 84,000 clones, around four fifths seen once. No cognate antigen is known for these TCRs. As to time point: week 47, end of study. Every vaccine dose comprised 300 ug of mutant IDH1 20-mer peptide plus topical imiquimod. This specimen consisted of PBMCs, obtained from a glioma patient whose treatment included an IDH1 peptide vaccine. These receptors all stem from a man aged 40-50 years with glioma.

The J gene is TRBJ1-1, the V gene TRBV5-5, with 7 positions matching TRBD1. The V and J ends lost 1 base and 0 bases, in that order; junction bases with no gene match: 12. This CDR3 region has 18 residues. Germline-derived CDR1 and CDR2 are SGHKS and YYEKEE (reference sequence). CDR3: CASSLYPTGTALNTEAFF. Here the CDR3 DNA reads TGTGCCAGCAGCTTGTATCCTACCGGGACAGCCTTGAACACTGAAGCTTTCTTT.

The chain has TRBV19 and TRBJ2-5, with D perhaps TRBD1 (5 bases). Per the germline V gene, CDR1 is LNHDA and CDR2 is SQIVND (reference sequence). The V end was cut by 8 bases, the J end by 1 base, with 8 bases between. The CDR3 length is 12 residues. The CDR3, as DNA: TGTGCCAGTTCAGGGTTCCAAGAGACCCAGTACTTC. Amino acids: CASSGFQETQYF. Full variable domain (rest looked up from reference TRBV19 and TRBJ2-5): DGGITQSPKYLFRKEGQNVTLSCEQNLNHDAMYWYRQDPGQGLRLIYYSQIVNDFQKGDIAEGYSVSREKKESFPLTVTSAQKNPTAFYLCASSGFQETQYFGPGTRLLVL.

This chain uses TRBV4-3 with TRBJ1-4; D is undetermined. Germline values: CDR1 LGHNA, CDR2 YSLEER. Deletions cut 1 base from V and 1 base from J, with 10 bases between. CDR3 length: 16 residues. CDR3 loop: CASSQVVALTNEKLFF. As DNA, the CDR3 is TGCGCCAGCAGCCAAGTGGTCGCGCTAACTAATGAAAAACTGTTTTTT.

CDR3 DNA sequence: TGTGCCAGCAGCCGGGGACAAACCTATGGCTACACCTTC. It translates to CASSRGQTYGYTF. This chain links TRBV7-6 with TRBJ1-2; maybe TRBD1 (6 bases). Looked up from germline, CDR1 is SGHVS and CDR2 is FNYEAQ. V was shortened by 5 bases and J by 4 bases, with 11 bases between the two germline ends. The CDR3 spans 13 residues.